This TCR beta chain derives from a study of cytomegalovirus exposure and HLA in healthy donors. Study-level information: Earlier, roughly 180 million T cells were analyzed, and 117 million unique TCR beta sequences were found among them. General study findings and limits: Cytomegalovirus association was assigned to about 150 TCR beta chains.

Use of 60 Vbeta and 13 Jbeta primers characterized the PCR. Generated by immunoSEQ multiplex PCR, the TCRdb table keeps only in-frame clones and is missing some. The sample lists about 190,000 clones, 83% occurring once. Despite likely unrecorded immune exposures, the donors were nominally healthy at the time of sampling. Comments on this clone: What it recognizes is unknown.

V lost 0 bases, J lost 3 bases, and 10 bases stayed unmatched. CDR3 length: 17 amino acids. Germline V lookup: CDR1 ENHRY, CDR2 SYGVKD. The sequence was obtained from a man aged 45-65 years in good health and CMV-seronegative. This chain uses TRBV10-3 with TRBJ2-7, with TRBD1 identical over 8 bases. Input material: PBMCs. The CDR3 here is CAISESLGQGRHYEQYF. The DNA of the CDR3 is TGTGCCATCAGTGAGTCCCTTGGACAGGGAAGGCACTACGAGCAGTACTTC.